What follows is one T cell receptor (beta chain) and its context. These data originate in a study of blood T cell repertoires in COVID-19. Looking at the study overall: Acute and convalescent COVID-19 samples came from the United States, Italy and Spain. The cDNA or gDNA used as material had been derived from T cells, B-cell-depleted T cells, or PBMCs.

Authors' methods: Amplification with reference gene primers provided the estimates of nucleated cell counts. This table comes from immunoSEQ multiplex PCR, and its TCRdb copy is limited to in-frame clones, with some not included. Clonal size and the V and J genes are those of that table, whereas D and trimming came from the DNA. The sample has more than 200,000 clones; approximately 90% are singletons. Germline V gene data show CDR1 as MNHNY and CDR2 as SVGAGI (reference sequence). V gave up 4 bases and J gave up 2 bases; unmatched junction bases: 4. The CDR3 has 14 amino acids. The chain recombines TRBV6-6 with TRBJ1-1, with 7 bases aligning to TRBD1. This sequence was found in an older man with acute or convalescent COVID-19. Sequencing was carried out using peripheral blood. The CDR3 nucleotides are TGTGCCAGCAGTTTCACAGGGGACAACACTGAAGCTTTCTTT. This translates into CASSFTGDNTEAFF.